One sample yielded the 17 T cell receptor beta chains listed below, sequenced in a study of shared clonotypes between healthy human individuals. Only in-frame clones appear in the TCRdb table, and some are missing; sequencing was by immunoSEQ multiplex PCR. The sample lists roughly 490,000 clones, 79% occurring once. Sequencing input: PBMCs. The origin of the receptors is a woman aged 40 to 50 in good health. Some clones in this sample may be carry-over from other donors' samples.

This rearrangement joins TRBV28 to TRBJ2-7; D may correspond to TRBD1 or TRBD2 (5 bases each). CDR1 and CDR2 from the germline V gene are MDHEN and SYDVKM. Trimming shortened V by 6 bases and J by 4 bases, and 16 bases separated the two germline ends. CDR3 length: 14 residues. The CDR3 DNA sequence: TGTGCCAGCAGCCAACCCGGGACCACATACGAGCAGTACTTC. Translating gives CASSQPGTTYEQYF.

The V and J genes are TRBV5-1 and TRBJ2-2; TRBD2 aligns across 8 bases. This CDR3 contains 13 residues. After removal of 8 bases from V and 5 bases from J, the junction contained 5 bases not matched to a gene. Germline CDR1 reads SGHRS; CDR2 reads YFSETQ. The CDR3 region is CASGAGETGELFF. CDR3 in DNA: TGCGCCAGTGGAGCGGGAGAGACCGGGGAGCTGTTTTTT.

The rearrangement joins TRBV7-9 to TRBJ2-3; no firm D call. The CDR3 contains 14 residues. Germline CDR1 and CDR2: SEHNR and FQNEAQ (reference sequence). With 5 bases removed from V and 4 bases from J, the gap between germline ends came to 13 bases. CDR3 sequence reads: CASSALWVSDTQYF. The DNA of the CDR3 is TGTGCCAGCAGCGCTTTATGGGTTTCAGATACGCAGTATTTT.

A single count supports this clone. The chain recombines TRBV18 with TRBJ2-7, with D possibly TRBD2 on 6 matching bases. Trimming left V 3 bases short and J 1 base short, with 13 bases between. This CDR3 has 15 amino acids. Germline CDR1 reads KGHSH; CDR2 reads LQKENI. This chain's CDR3 is CASSPRGTESYEQYF. Here the CDR3 DNA reads TGTGCCAGCTCACCCCGGGGGACGGAATCCTACGAGCAGTACTTC. The full variable domain, completed using reference TRBV18 and TRBJ2-7, is NAGVMQNPRHLVRRRGQEARLRCSPMKGHSHVYWYRQLPEEGLKFMVYLQKENIIDESGMPKERFSAEFPKEGPSILRIQQVVRGDSAAYFCASSPRGTESYEQYFGPGTRLTVT.

This clone was counted only a few times. The chain is built from TRBV10-3 and TRBJ2-2; D is unresolved. CDR3 length: 11 amino acids. Germline CDR1 and CDR2: ENHRY and SYGVKD. V was clipped by 5 bases and J by 8 bases, with 6 bases between them. Here the CDR3 reads CAISHGGELFF. CDR3 sequence (DNA): TGTGCCATCAGTCACGGGGGGGAGCTGTTTTTT.

V gene TRBV14 combines with J gene TRBJ1-1; TRBD1 might be the D (5 bases). Germline-derived CDR1 and CDR2 are SGHDN and FVKESK. V lost 5 bases and J lost 7, with 14 bases in between. CDR3 size: 13 residues. The CDR3 nucleotides read TGTGCCAGCAGCAAATATAGGGACGTTGAAGCTTTCTTT. Protein: CASSKYRDVEAFF.

This rearrangement joins TRBV13 to TRBJ2-2; TRBD1 is a possible D gene (6 bases). Germline V lookup: CDR1 PRHDT, CDR2 FYEKMQ (reference sequence). This CDR3 has 15 residues. Trimming shortened V by 5 bases and J by 0 bases, and 10 bases separated the two germline ends. This CDR3 reads CASSTRTANTGELFF. The DNA of the CDR3 is TGTGCCAGCAGCACCAGGACAGCGAACACCGGGGAGCTGTTTTTT.

The chain uses TRBV6-1 and TRBJ2-7, with 8 bases fitting TRBD2. V trimming: 6 bases; J trimming: 3 bases; junction bases outside the gene matches: 7. This CDR3 region has 14 residues. The germline V gene encodes CDR1 MNHNS and CDR2 SASEGT. CDR3 DNA sequence: TGTGCCAGCAGCGTCGGACTAGCCATCTACGAGCAGTACTTC. Residues: CASSVGLAIYEQYF.

The V and J genes are TRBV10-3 and TRBJ2-5; 7 bases agree with TRBD2. V dropped 2 bases and J dropped 3; count of bases not matched to a gene: 3. This CDR3 has 14 amino acids. Germline CDR1 ENHRY, CDR2 SYGVKD. The DNA for the CDR3 is TGTGCCATCAGTGAGCCCGGACTAGAAGAGACCCAGTACTTC. This codes for CAISEPGLEETQYF.

The chain joins TRBV6-6 to TRBJ2-1; 14 bases align to TRBD2. Germline lookup yields CDR1 MNHNY and CDR2 SVGAGI (reference sequence). This CDR3 is built from 16 residues. Trimming cost V 0 bases and J 8 bases; bases outside gene matches: 3. CDR3 sequence (DNA): TGTGCCAGCAGTTACTCAGGGACTAGCGGGAGCTATGAGCAGTTCTTC. Its translation is CASSYSGTSGSYEQFF.

The sample holds a few counts of this clone. The chain joins TRBV28 to TRBJ1-5; unclear D gene. This CDR3 is built from 17 residues. Germline assignment: CDR1 MDHEN and CDR2 SYDVKM. Between the trimmed V and J ends, which lost 2 bases and 2 bases, there was a span of 16 bases. The CDR3 region has the DNA TGTGCCAGCAGTTTAGTGGCAGGTGGGTTCGGCAATCAGCCCCAGCATTTT. It translates to CASSLVAGGFGNQPQHF.

The chain links TRBV7-9 to TRBJ2-3; 10 positions agree with TRBD2. There are 15 residues in the CDR3. V was pared by 7 bases and J by 0 bases, with 4 bases of the junction left unmatched. CDR1 SEHNR and CDR2 FQNEAQ come from the germline V gene (reference sequence). The CDR3 is CASTSTSGSTDTQYF. The CDR3 DNA follows: TGTGCCAGCACTTCGACTAGCGGGAGCACAGATACGCAGTATTTT.

A remark on this clone: This likely reflects a read error, since a far larger clone is one base away. The V gene is TRBV7-2, the J gene TRBJ1-1, with 7 positions matching TRBD1. This CDR3 has 14 amino acids. CDR1 and CDR2 (germline): SGHTA, FQGNSA. Here the CDR3 DNA reads TGTGCCAGCAGCTTAGCGGGACAGCACACTGAAGCTTCCTTT. It yields the protein CASSLAGQHTEASF. Full variable domain (rest looked up from reference TRBV7-2 and TRBJ1-1): GAGVSQSPSNKVTEKGKDVELRCDPISGHTALYWYRQSLGQGLEFLIYFQGNSAPDKSGLPSDRFSAERTGGSVSTLTIQRTQQEDSAVYLCASSLAGQHTEASFGQGTRLTVV.

This clone occurred a few times. The rearrangement joins TRBV30 to TRBJ1-1, with D possibly being TRBD1 (5 bases). This CDR3 region has 11 residues. V shed 8 bases and J shed 4 bases, with 11 bases lying between them. The germline V gene encodes CDR1 GTSNPN and CDR2 SVGIG (reference sequence). In DNA form, the CDR3 reads TGTGCCGGCAGAGGGGTCACTGAAGCTTTCTTT. Amino acids: CAGRGVTEAFF.

The rearrangement joins TRBV6-1 to TRBJ2-5; the match to TRBD2 covers 7 bases. Germline V gene lookup returns CDR1 MNHNS and CDR2 SASEGT. This CDR3 has 15 amino acids. J gave up 2 bases and V 7 bases, and 10 bases lay outside the gene matches. CDR3 region: CASKEDRTRQETQYF. As DNA, the CDR3 is TGTGCCAGCAAAGAAGATAGGACTAGACAAGAGACCCAGTACTTC.

This chain links TRBV28 with TRBJ1-2, with unresolved D. The ends were cut back, 5 bases at V and 8 bases at J, with 9 bases in the middle. CDR3 length: 11 amino acids. The germline CDR1 and CDR2 sequences are MDHEN and SYDVKM. The CDR3: CASSTPWGYTF. CDR3 DNA: TGTGCCAGCAGTACCCCGTGGGGCTACACCTTC.

This clone was detected many times. J is TRBJ2-2 and V is TRBV11-2; maybe TRBD2 (6 bases). Per the germline V gene, CDR1 is SGHAT and CDR2 is FQNNGV. This CDR3 has 16 residues. Between the trimmed V and J ends, which lost 4 bases and 6 bases, there was a span of 18 bases. Here the CDR3 reads CASSSMGGSGSGELFF. The DNA of the CDR3 is TGTGCCAGCAGCTCTATGGGGGGTTCGGGATCCGGGGAGCTGTTTTTT.